This TCR beta chain was captured in a study of post-analysis software for immune sequencing data. Study background: The courses of disease that were included comprised relapsing-remitting, secondary progressive and progressive-relapsing multiple sclerosis.

Sequencing libraries made from TCR beta cDNA carried unique molecular identifiers. The T cell input of roughly 0.9 to 10 million gave 400,000 to 500,000 cDNA molecules. TCRdb redid the calling of the PCR reads with MiXCR, one entry per CDR3 protein. The data contain hundreds of thousands of distinct CDR3 sequences, 59% of them singletons. General observations from the study: Those with multiple sclerosis, the patient group, showed significantly lower normalized Chao1 diversity than controls. Strong co-clustering by F measure was evident for samples that had been prepared in the same batch.

As concerns this clonotype: Its antigen is unknown.

Specimen: blood. The receptor's source is a girl aged 2-10 years with multiple sclerosis.

The CDR3 DNA reads TGTGCCAGCAGCTTAAATGGACGGATCAATCAGCCCCAGCATTTT. Amino acid sequence: CASSLNGRINQPQHF. The chain recombines TRBV7-2 with TRBJ1-5; D ambiguous. Germline V gives CDR1 SGHTA, CDR2 FQGNSA. Trimming pared 2 bases from V and 3 bases from J, leaving 11 bases between. There are 15 residues in the CDR3.